The sample holds one count of the clone carrying this T cell receptor beta chain. Original processing methods: Using reference gene primer amplification, nucleated cell counts were estimated. Repertoires were generated with immunoSEQ multiplex PCR, while TCRdb's copy carries only in-frame clones and drops some. Clone size and the V and J calls come from that table; the DNA yielded D and trimming. The repertoire holds approximately 130,000 clones, with about 70% as singletons. This sample was included in a study of blood T cell repertoires in COVID-19. The wider study: Italy, Spain and the United States were the sources of the convalescent and acute COVID-19 samples.

Germline V gives CDR1 KGHSH, CDR2 LQKENI. V trimming: 5 bases; J trimming: 5 bases; junction bases outside the gene matches: 2. The CDR3 is made up of 13 amino acids. The source is a woman between 65 and 79 years old with acute or convalescent COVID-19. The sequencing sample was made of peripheral blood. V gene TRBV18 combines with J gene TRBJ2-2, with 7 bases identical to TRBD1. The CDR3 loop is CASSVQGTGELFF. As DNA, the CDR3 is TGTGCCAGCTCAGTACAGGGGACCGGGGAGCTGTTTTTT.